Shown below are 15 T cell receptor beta chains from a single sample sequenced in a study of blood T cell repertoires in COVID-19. The data were produced by immunoSEQ multiplex PCR, yet TCRdb's version contains in-frame clones alone and is incomplete. The table includes about 52,000 clones, 65% to 90% detected once. The sequencing sample was made of peripheral blood. Receptor source: a man between 65 and 85 years old with acute or convalescent COVID-19.

J is TRBJ2-1 and V is TRBV7-2; no clear D gene. V lost 3 bases and J 9 bases, leaving 12 bases between the germline ends. The germline gives CDR1 SGHTA, CDR2 FQGNSA. The CDR3 spans 13 residues. The CDR3 loop is CASSFTMISEQFF. The CDR3 DNA is TGTGCCAGCAGCTTCACCATGATCAGTGAGCAGTTCTTC.

This clone was detected a few times. V gene TRBV5-4 combines with J gene TRBJ2-7, with D perhaps matching TRBD1 (5 bases). Deletions cut 0 bases from V and 6 bases from J, with 16 bases between. Germline V gives CDR1 SGHNT, CDR2 YYREEE (reference sequence). This CDR3 region has 15 residues. CDR3 nucleotide sequence: TGTGCCAGCAGCTTGGTCCAGGGATCGGTCCGCGAGCAGTACTTC. This sequence encodes CASSLVQGSVREQYF. Full variable domain (missing parts from reference TRBV5-4 and TRBJ2-7): ETGVTQSPTHLIKTRGQQVTLRCSSQSGHNTVSWYQQALGQGPQFIFQYYREEENGRGNFPPRFSGLQFPNYSSELNVNALELDDSALYLCASSLVQGSVREQYFGPGTRLTVT.

The gene calls are TRBV7-8 and TRBJ2-2, with 8 nucleotides matching TRBD1. Germline-derived CDR1 and CDR2 are SGHVS and FQNEAQ. J gave up 4 bases and V 4 bases, and 5 bases lay outside the gene matches. The CDR3 is made up of 15 amino acids. The chain's CDR3 is CASSSQGAGTGELFF. The CDR3 DNA follows: TGTGCCAGCAGCTCTCAGGGGGCGGGCACCGGGGAGCTGTTTTTT.

In its sample, this clone was seen once. DNA for the CDR3: TGTGCCAGCTCACCATCGCGCGAGGCAGATACGCAGTATTTT. As protein: CASSPSREADTQYF. This sequence joins TRBV18 and TRBJ2-3; no clear D gene. The CDR3 totals 14 residues. The germline CDR1 and CDR2 sequences are KGHSH and LQKENI. V dropped 2 bases and J dropped 4 bases, with 10 bases sitting between them.

This clone was detected once. The chain carries TRBV7-7 and TRBJ2-7; 7 nucleotides match TRBD1. The length of the CDR3 is 15 residues. V dropped 6 bases and J dropped 1; count of bases not matched to a gene: 9. Germline CDR1 SSHAT, CDR2 FNYEAQ (reference sequence). The CDR3 DNA reads TGTGCCAGCAGTCGAGATTGGACAGGATCCTACGAGCAGTACTTC. Protein product: CASSRDWTGSYEQYF.

The genes are TRBV13 and TRBJ1-5; perhaps TRBD1 as D (6 bases). CDR1 is PRHDT and CDR2 is FYEKMQ in the germline V gene (reference sequence). V was shortened by 8 bases and J by 0 bases, with 8 bases between the two germline ends. The length of the CDR3 is 13 residues. The chain's CDR3 is CASGQYSNQPQHF. CDR3 in DNA: TGTGCCAGCGGACAGTATAGCAATCAGCCCCAGCATTTT.

The chain recombines TRBV5-1 with TRBJ1-3; maybe TRBD1 (5 bases). Looked up from germline, CDR1 is SGHRS and CDR2 is YFSETQ. V lost 0 bases and J 2 bases, leaving 6 bases between the germline ends. This CDR3 is 14 amino acids long. CDR3 sequence: CASSLGRAGNTIYF. The CDR3 DNA sequence: TGCGCCAGCAGCTTGGGCAGGGCTGGAAACACCATATATTTT.

The chain links TRBV4-3 to TRBJ1-2, with 8 bases lining up with TRBD1. J was trimmed by 5 bases and V by 0 bases; bases with no gene match: 11. Looked up from germline, CDR1 is LGHNA and CDR2 is YSLEER. The CDR3 has 17 amino acids. This chain's CDR3 is CASSQDPHRQGSYGYTF. The CDR3 nucleotides are TGCGCCAGCAGCCAAGATCCCCACCGACAGGGGAGTTATGGCTACACCTTC.

This chain connects TRBV2 to TRBJ2-2; 10 positions match TRBD1. This CDR3 has 15 residues. Germline assignment: CDR1 SNHLY and CDR2 FYNNEI. V was pared by 6 bases and J by 5 bases, with 6 bases of the junction left unmatched. CDR3 loop: CASRRDRGQTGELFF. CDR3 DNA sequence: TGTGCCAGCAGAAGAGACAGGGGGCAGACCGGGGAGCTGTTTTTT.

This sequence joins TRBV7-6 and TRBJ1-1; 7 bases fit TRBD1. CDR1 is SGHVS, CDR2 FNYEAQ, per germline. The CDR3 length is 15 residues. V trimming: 6 bases; J trimming: 2 bases; junction bases outside the gene matches: 9. CDR3 in DNA: TGTGCCAGCAGTCAAGACAGGGCGAGAAACACTGAAGCTTTCTTT. Its translation is CASSQDRARNTEAFF.

The chain carries TRBV5-4 and TRBJ1-2; 8 bases align to TRBD1. This CDR3 comprises 16 residues. Germline V CDR1 and CDR2: SGHNT, YYREEE (reference sequence). The junction had 10 bases not matched to a gene; V was cut back by 3 bases and J by 3 bases. The CDR3 nucleotides read TGTGCCAGCAGCTCGGGACAGGAGCTTTCCTACTATGGCTACACCTTC. Its translation is CASSSGQELSYYGYTF.

The chain recombines TRBV7-2 with TRBJ2-2; TRBD1 matches 8 bases. The CDR3 has 15 amino acids. The J segment lost 4 bases and the V segment lost 3 bases, leaving 4 bases of the junction unmatched. Germline assignment: CDR1 SGHTA and CDR2 FQGNSA. CDR3 in amino acids: CASSFSTGVTGELFF. CDR3 nucleotide sequence: TGTGCCAGCAGCTTTTCGACAGGGGTCACCGGGGAGCTGTTTTTT. Filled out from reference TRBV7-2 and TRBJ2-2, the complete variable domain reads GAGVSQSPSNKVTEKGKDVELRCDPISGHTALYWYRQSLGQGLEFLIYFQGNSAPDKSGLPSDRFSAERTGGSVSTLTIQRTQQEDSAVYLCASSFSTGVTGELFFGEGSRLTVL.

The V and J genes are TRBV19 and TRBJ1-6; TRBD1 aligns across 7 bases. The ends lost 5 bases at V and 10 bases at J; junction bases unmatched: 8. The CDR3 is 14 residues long. Germline V lookup: CDR1 LNHDA, CDR2 SQIVND (reference sequence). CDR3 region: CASSQDREGSPLHF. The CDR3 DNA is TGTGCCAGTAGTCAAGACAGGGAAGGATCACCCCTCCACTTT.

This chain uses TRBV15 with TRBJ2-2, with 8 bases aligning to TRBD1. Losses at the gene ends were 4 bases for V and 5 bases for J; bases not matched to a gene: 9. The CDR3 spans 16 residues. CDR1 and CDR2 (germline): LNHNV, YYDKDF (reference sequence). CDR3: CATSTPKTGVTGELFF. The CDR3 DNA is TGTGCCACCAGCACCCCGAAGACAGGGGTTACCGGGGAGCTGTTTTTT. The whole variable domain, remainder taken from reference TRBV15 and TRBJ2-2, is DAMVIQNPRYQVTQFGKPVTLSCSQTLNHNVMYWYQQKSSQAPKLLFHYYDKDFNNEADTPDNFQSRRPNTSFCFLDIRSPGLGDTAMYLCATSTPKTGVTGELFFGEGSRLTVL.

J is TRBJ2-3 and V is TRBV5-1; TRBD2 matches at 8 bases. Germline trimming cut 0 bases from V and 5 bases from J; bases unmatched to any gene: 8. CDR1 is SGHRS, CDR2 YFSETQ, per germline. The CDR3 has 16 amino acids. CDR3 DNA sequence: TGCGCCAGCAGCTTGGATGGCGCGGGAGGTGGAGATACGCAGTATTTT. Translation: CASSLDGAGGGDTQYF.